This TCR beta chain was captured by sequencing in a study of CD8 T cells in ankylosing spondylitis. Concerning this clonotype itself: Its antigen is unknown.

Molecular-barcoded quantitative 5'-RACE produced these TCR beta libraries. TCRdb re-called the 5' RACE reads with MiXCR, one entry per CDR3 protein. The table includes 750,000 to 850,000 distinct CDR3 sequences, about 10% detected once. V shed 6 bases, J shed 5 bases, and the junction held 8 bases outside the gene matches. The CDR3 is 15 residues long. CDR1 and CDR2 (germline): MNHNS, SASEGT. Study observations and caveats: Reports say disease-linked clones showed up significantly more in matched ankylosing spondylitis synovial fluid. A subset of motif variants has previously been described in the synovial fluid and blood of reactive arthritis. A TCR beta motif of roughly 8 highly homologous variants appeared characteristic of ankylosing spondylitis blood.

The gene calls are TRBV6-1 and TRBJ1-5; 9 bases map to TRBD1. Sequencing input: blood, either unsorted or a sorted T cell fraction (not recorded which). This clonotype originated in a male donor with ankylosing spondylitis. The CDR3 loop is CASSETGQGHQPQHF. In DNA form, the CDR3 reads TGTGCCAGCAGCGAAACAGGACAGGGGCATCAGCCCCAGCATTTT.